This TCR beta chain was recovered during a study of regulatory T cells in long-lasting Graves disease. Germline V CDR1 and CDR2: SEHNR, FQNEAQ (reference sequence). This CDR3 has 12 amino acids. The ends were cut back, 5 bases at V and 2 bases at J, with 7 bases in the middle. This clonotype showed up many times. CDR3 regions were amplified by Arm-PCR using iRepertoire HTBI primers to build TCR beta libraries. A single record per CDR3 protein comes from TCRdb applying MiXCR to the multiplex PCR reads. The data hold around 250,000 distinct CDR3 sequences, with approximately 18% observed a single time. Described time point: newly diagnosed GD, antithyroid drugs for less than 3 months. Extracted RNA from PBMCs served as the source of the TCR library. The same sample was also used in a study of T cells in Graves' hyperthyroidism and ophthalmopathy.

V gene TRBV7-9 combines with J gene TRBJ2-7; D gene ambiguous. The TCR was taken from a woman between 25 and 40 years old with Graves disease. The specimen was peripheral blood mononuclear cells (PBMCs), collected at new diagnosis, from a patient treated with antithyroid drugs. The CDR3 coding sequence is TGTGCCAGCAGCAATCAGCCCTACGAGCAGTACTTC. Its protein product is CASSNQPYEQYF.